This T cell receptor beta chain is from a study of blood T cell repertoires in COVID-19 (dated by TCRdb to the early 2020s). Broadly, across the study: Collaborator samples came from the United States, Italy and Spain and covered acute and convalescent phases of COVID-19. The material from the prospective study consisted of cDNA or gDNA derived from T cells, B-cell-depleted T cells, or PBMCs. Deeply sampled blood TCRbeta repertoires from subjects exposed to, actively infected with, or recovered from COVID-19 were included in the dataset. The repertoires were released in a freely available public database meant as a resource for research on the immune response to SARS-CoV-2. The samples were drawn from the first 160 participants of the ongoing ImmuneRACE study and from 1,254 subjects provided by 6 global collaborators. The sample metadata nearly always contained a de-identified subject ID, COVID-19 status, age in years and sex. Where HLA class I and class II types were available, the types were taken from metadata supplied by the sample provider, not from assay-based typing.

From the cysteine through the phenylalanine, the CDR3 covers 18 amino acids. The entry retains the CDR3 DNA only, 54 bases that are in frame from base 1. The junction carries 26 bases between V and J, which are trimmed by 1 base and 8 bases respectively. CDR1 and CDR2, looked up from the germline V gene, are MGHRA and YSYEKL. Note on this clone: Its antigen remains undetermined. There are no base qualities to consult, and no much larger clone falls within one base.

General study outcomes and caveats: The amount of clinical and demographic metadata varied by source and participant and was provided uncurated.

Each collaborating institution followed its own protocols to collect whole blood in K2EDTA tubes. Collaborator samples were shipped for TCRbeta analysis as frozen whole blood, isolated PBMCs, or DNA extracted from either sample type. The immunoSEQ Assay, a bias-controlled multiplex PCR, was used to amplify TCRbeta CDR3 regions from genomic DNA. For the original study's pipeline: Nucleated cell counts per sample were estimated from amplification of reference gene primers within the assay. To quantify the absolute abundance of each unique TCRbeta CDR3 rearrangement, sequence reads were collapsed and filtered. For each sample, productive Simpson clonality was calculated as the square root of Simpson's diversity index over productive rearrangements. The immuneACCESS repertoire file appears here via TCRdb, limited to in-frame rearrangements. These files lack a portion of the clones; in checked studies, under half of the deficit traces to unresolved V genes, and the cause of the others is not known. V and J calls and clone size follow that table, whereas D and trimming were derived from the DNA. This sample lists roughly 700,000 clones; more than 80% were detected once. The ten largest clones capture approximately 0.3% of the sample.

Sequencing input: peripheral blood. The TCR sequence derives from a young woman with acute or convalescent COVID-19. This receptor chain uses TRBV4-1 and TRBJ1-2; possibly the D gene is TRBD1, per 5 matching bases. The CDR3 amino acid sequence is: CASSQALTSDRAKLGYTF. The nucleotide sequence reads TGCGCCAGCAGCCAAGCATTGACTAGTGACAGAGCGAAATTGGGCTACACCTTC.